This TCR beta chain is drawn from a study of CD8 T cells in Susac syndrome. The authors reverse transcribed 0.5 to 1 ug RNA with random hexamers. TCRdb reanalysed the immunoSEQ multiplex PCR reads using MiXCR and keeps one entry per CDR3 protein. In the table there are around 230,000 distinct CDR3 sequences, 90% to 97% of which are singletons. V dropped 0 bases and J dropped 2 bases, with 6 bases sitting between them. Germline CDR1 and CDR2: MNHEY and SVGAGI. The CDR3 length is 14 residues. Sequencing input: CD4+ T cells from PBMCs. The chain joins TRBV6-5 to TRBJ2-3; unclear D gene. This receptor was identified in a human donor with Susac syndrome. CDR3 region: CASSYSRNTDTQYF. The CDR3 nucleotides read TGTGCCAGCAGTTACTCAAGAAACACAGATACGCAGTATTTT.